The clone carrying this T cell receptor beta chain has ten or more counts. After removal of 3 bases from V and 6 bases from J, the junction contained 7 bases not matched to a gene. This CDR3 is built from 15 residues. This specimen comes from a study of response to subunit inactivated influenza vaccine. One entry per CDR3 protein, called by TCRdb with MiXCR from the RT-PCR reads. This repertoire shows hundreds of thousands of distinct CDR3 sequences, approximately 10% found once; its top ten account for approximately 9.9%. This sample was shared with a second study, whose subject was T cells expressing NK-cell markers. That work adds: With UMIs, 5'RACE template switching was used to make TCR beta cDNA. One of eight sequenced donors was HCMV-seronegative; the other seven were seropositive.

The chain carries TRBV12-3 or TRBV12-4 and TRBJ1-2, with 10 bases that match TRBD1. This clonotype was obtained from a man in his fifties or sixties who received an inactivated influenza vaccine. Sequenced material: PBMCs from blood, taken on the day of vaccination. CDR3 sequence: CASSFRTGGDNGYTF. The DNA of the CDR3 is TGTGCCAGCAGTTTCCGGACAGGGGGTGACAATGGCTACACCTTC.